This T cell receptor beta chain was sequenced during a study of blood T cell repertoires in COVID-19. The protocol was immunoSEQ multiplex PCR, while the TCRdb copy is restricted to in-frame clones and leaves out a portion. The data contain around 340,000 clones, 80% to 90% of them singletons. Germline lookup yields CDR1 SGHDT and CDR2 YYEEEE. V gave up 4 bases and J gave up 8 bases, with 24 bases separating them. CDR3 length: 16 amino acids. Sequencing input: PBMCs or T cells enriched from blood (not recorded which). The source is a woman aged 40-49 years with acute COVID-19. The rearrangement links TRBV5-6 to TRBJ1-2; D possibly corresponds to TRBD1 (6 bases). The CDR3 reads CASSASGTLSSRGYTF. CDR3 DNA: TGTGCCAGCAGCGCGTCCGGGACACTCTCGTCGCGGGGCTACACCTTC.